This T cell receptor (beta chain) was captured in a study of blood T cells in healthy people across ages. Study results and caveats: CMV infection status of these donors was not known. Relative to aged donors, long-lived donors carried more naive CD4+ cells and displayed higher diversity.

This clonotype was recorded only once. Its target is unknown. V shed 2 bases and J 7 bases; nucleotides not matched to a gene: 20. Germline CDR1 reads SQVTM; CDR2 reads ANQGSEA. CDR3 length equals 18 residues. Next came a second PCR, run for about 7 to 12 cycles, which used a sample-barcoded 5' primer along with a J-beta primer mix. TCRdb redid the calling of the 5' RACE reads with MiXCR, one entry per CDR3 protein. The sample consists of around 1,800,000 distinct CDR3 sequences, about two fifths of them appearing once. The sequencing sample was made of blood. The receptor comes from a human donor in good health. V usage is TRBV29-1 and J usage is TRBJ2-1; 7 nucleotides agree with TRBD1. DNA of the CDR3: TGCAGCGTTGAATCGGGCGCAGAGAGGGGGCCGAAGGGAAATGAGCAGTTCTTC. This codes for CSVESGAERGPKGNEQFF.